What follows is one T cell receptor beta chain and its context. The source of the sample is a study of beta chain features in type 1 diabetes. The CDR3 contains 15 residues. The V and J ends lost 1 base and 1 base respectively, with 10 bases between them. Germline CDR1 SGHTA, CDR2 FQGNSA. It was via CD45RO/CCR7/CD25/CD127/CD95/CD27 that CD4+ naive, central memory, regulatory and stem cell-like memory cells were sorted. Expressed TCRB transcripts were sequenced because the entire RNA isolate underwent reverse transcription. The protocol was immunoSEQ multiplex PCR, while the TCRdb copy is restricted to in-frame clones and leaves out a portion. The data contain about 360,000 clones, over 10% of them seen just once; the ten biggest clones take up 0.017%.

Sample: naive CD4+ T cells from blood. The clonotype was recovered from a young man in good health. The rearrangement joins TRBV7-2 to TRBJ1-2, with TRBD1 as a possible D gene (5 bases). The CDR3 DNA is TGTGCCAGCAGCTTAGTGGCACAGGATAACTATGGCTACACCTTC. As protein: CASSLVAQDNYGYTF.